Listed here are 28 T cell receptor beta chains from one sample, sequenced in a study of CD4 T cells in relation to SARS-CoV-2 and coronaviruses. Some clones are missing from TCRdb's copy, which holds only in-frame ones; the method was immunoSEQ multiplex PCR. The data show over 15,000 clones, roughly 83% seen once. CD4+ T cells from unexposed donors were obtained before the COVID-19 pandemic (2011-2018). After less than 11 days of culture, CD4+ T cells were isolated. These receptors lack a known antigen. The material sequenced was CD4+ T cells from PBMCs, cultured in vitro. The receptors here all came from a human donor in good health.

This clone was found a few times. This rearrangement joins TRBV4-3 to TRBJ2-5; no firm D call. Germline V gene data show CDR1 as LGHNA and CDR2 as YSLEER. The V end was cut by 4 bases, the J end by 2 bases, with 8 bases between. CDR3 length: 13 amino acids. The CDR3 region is CASSLRPQETQYF. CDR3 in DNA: TGCGCCAGCAGCCTAAGACCTCAAGAGACCCAGTACTTC.

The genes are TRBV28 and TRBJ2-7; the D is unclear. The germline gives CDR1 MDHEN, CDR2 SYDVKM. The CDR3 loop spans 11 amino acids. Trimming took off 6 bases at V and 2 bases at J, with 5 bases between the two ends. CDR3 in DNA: TGTGCCAGCAGCCTCACCTACGAGCAGTACTTC. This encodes CASSLTYEQYF.

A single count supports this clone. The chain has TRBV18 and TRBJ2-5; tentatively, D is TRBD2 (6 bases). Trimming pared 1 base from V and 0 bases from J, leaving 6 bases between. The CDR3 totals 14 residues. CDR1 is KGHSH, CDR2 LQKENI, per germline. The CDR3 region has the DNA TGTGCCAGCTCACCACTAGCGGACCAAGAGACCCAGTACTTC. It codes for CASSPLADQETQYF.

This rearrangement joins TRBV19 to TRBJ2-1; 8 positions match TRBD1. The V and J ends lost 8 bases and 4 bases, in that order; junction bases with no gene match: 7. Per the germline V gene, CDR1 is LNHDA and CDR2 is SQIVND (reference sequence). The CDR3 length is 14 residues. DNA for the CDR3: TGTGCCAGTTCCGGGACAGGCCCTTACAATGAGCAGTTCTTC. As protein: CASSGTGPYNEQFF.

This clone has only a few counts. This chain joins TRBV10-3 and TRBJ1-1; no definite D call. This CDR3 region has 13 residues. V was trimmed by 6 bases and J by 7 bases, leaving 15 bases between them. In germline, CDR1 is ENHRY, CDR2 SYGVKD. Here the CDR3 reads CAISLSKGYEAFF. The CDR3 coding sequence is TGTGCCATCAGCCTCAGTAAAGGGTATGAAGCTTTCTTT.

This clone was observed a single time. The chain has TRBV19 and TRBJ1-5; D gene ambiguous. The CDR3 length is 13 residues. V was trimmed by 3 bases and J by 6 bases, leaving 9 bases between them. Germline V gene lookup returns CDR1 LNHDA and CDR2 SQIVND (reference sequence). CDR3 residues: CASSITMGQPQHF. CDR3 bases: TGTGCCAGTAGTATCACTATGGGTCAGCCCCAGCATTTT.

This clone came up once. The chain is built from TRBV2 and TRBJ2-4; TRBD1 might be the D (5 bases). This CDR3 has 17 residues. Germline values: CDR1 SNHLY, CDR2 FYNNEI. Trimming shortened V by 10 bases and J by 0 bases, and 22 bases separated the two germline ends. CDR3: CAIRKLGAEIAKNIQYF. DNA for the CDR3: TGTGCCATCAGGAAGTTAGGGGCCGAAATAGCCAAAAACATTCAGTACTTC.

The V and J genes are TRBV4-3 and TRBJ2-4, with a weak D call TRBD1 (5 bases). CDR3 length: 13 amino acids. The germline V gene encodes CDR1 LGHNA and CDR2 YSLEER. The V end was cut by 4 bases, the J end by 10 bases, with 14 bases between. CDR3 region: CASSREGKGIQYF. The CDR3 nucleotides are TGCGCCAGCAGCCGGGAAGGGAAGGGGATTCAGTACTTC.

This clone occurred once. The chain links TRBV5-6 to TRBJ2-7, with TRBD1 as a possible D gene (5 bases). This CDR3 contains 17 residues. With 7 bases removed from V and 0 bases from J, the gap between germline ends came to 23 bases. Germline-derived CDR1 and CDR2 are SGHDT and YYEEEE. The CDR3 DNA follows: TGTGCCAGCCGAAGGGGATTTGCGGCGACGGTCTCCTACGAGCAGTACTTC. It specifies CASRRGFAATVSYEQYF.

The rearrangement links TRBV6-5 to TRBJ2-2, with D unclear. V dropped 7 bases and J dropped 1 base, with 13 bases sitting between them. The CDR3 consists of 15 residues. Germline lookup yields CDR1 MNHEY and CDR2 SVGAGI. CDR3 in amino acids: CASTPADRNTGELFF. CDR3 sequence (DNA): TGTGCCAGCACCCCAGCCGACCGGAACACCGGGGAGCTGTTTTTT.

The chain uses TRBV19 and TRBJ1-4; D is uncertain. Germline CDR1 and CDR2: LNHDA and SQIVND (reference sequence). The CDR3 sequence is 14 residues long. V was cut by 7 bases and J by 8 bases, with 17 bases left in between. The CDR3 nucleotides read TGTGCCAGTAATAACGCCGATCTGGGGGAAAAACTGTTTTTT. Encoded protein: CASNNADLGEKLFF.

CDR3 residues: CASSQDFLGTSGRALYEQYF. The CDR3 region has the DNA TGCGCCAGCAGCCAAGATTTTTTGGGGACTAGCGGGAGGGCCCTCTACGAGCAGTACTTC. This sequence joins TRBV4-1 and TRBJ2-7, with 16 positions matching TRBD2. V dropped 0 bases and J dropped 3; count of bases not matched to a gene: 11. CDR3 length: 20 amino acids. CDR1 is MGHRA, CDR2 YSYEKL, per germline.

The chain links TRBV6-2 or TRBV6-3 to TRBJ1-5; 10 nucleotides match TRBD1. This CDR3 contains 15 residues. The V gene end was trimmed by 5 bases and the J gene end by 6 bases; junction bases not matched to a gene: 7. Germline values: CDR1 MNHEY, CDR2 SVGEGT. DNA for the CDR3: TGTGCCAGCAGTCCGACAGGGGGCGCAGGTCAGCCCCAGCATTTT. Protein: CASSPTGGAGQPQHF.

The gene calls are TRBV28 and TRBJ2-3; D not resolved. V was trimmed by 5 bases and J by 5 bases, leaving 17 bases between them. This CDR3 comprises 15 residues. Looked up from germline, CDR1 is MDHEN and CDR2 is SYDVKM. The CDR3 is CASSPTGPKGDTQYF. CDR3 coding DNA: TGTGCCAGCAGTCCAACGGGCCCTAAGGGAGATACGCAGTATTTT. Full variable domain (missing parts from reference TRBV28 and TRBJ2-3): DVKVTQSSRYLVKRTGEKVFLECVQDMDHENMFWYRQDPGLGLRLIYFSYDVKMKEKGDIPEGYSVSREKKERFSLILESASTNQTSMYLCASSPTGPKGDTQYFGPGTRLTVL.

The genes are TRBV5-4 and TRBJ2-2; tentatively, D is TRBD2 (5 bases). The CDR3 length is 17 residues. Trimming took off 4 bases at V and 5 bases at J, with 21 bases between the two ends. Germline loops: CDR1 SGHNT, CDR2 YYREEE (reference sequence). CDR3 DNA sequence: TGTGCCAGCAGCCTCCATGCGGGCCGGACCTTAACCGGGGAGCTGTTTTTT. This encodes CASSLHAGRTLTGELFF. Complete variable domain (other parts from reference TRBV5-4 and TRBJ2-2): ETGVTQSPTHLIKTRGQQVTLRCSSQSGHNTVSWYQQALGQGPQFIFQYYREEENGRGNFPPRFSGLQFPNYSSELNVNALELDDSALYLCASSLHAGRTLTGELFFGEGSRLTVL.

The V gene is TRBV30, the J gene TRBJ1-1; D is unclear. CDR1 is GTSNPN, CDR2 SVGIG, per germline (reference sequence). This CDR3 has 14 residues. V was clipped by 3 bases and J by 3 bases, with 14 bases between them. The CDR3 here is CAWRTTFGYTEAFF. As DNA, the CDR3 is TGTGCCTGGAGGACAACATTCGGTTACACTGAAGCTTTCTTT.

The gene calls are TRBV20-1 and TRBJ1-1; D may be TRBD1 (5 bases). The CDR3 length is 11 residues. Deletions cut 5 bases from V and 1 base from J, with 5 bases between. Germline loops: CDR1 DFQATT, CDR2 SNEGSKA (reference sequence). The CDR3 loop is CSAGQNTEAFF. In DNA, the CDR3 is TGCAGTGCTGGACAGAACACTGAAGCTTTCTTT.

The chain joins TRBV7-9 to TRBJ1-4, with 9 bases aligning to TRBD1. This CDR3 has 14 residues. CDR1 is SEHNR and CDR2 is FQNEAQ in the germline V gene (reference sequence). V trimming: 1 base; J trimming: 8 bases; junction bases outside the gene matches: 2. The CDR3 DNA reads TGTGCCAGCAGCTTAGGACAGGGGGGCGAAAAACTGTTTTTT. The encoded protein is CASSLGQGGEKLFF.

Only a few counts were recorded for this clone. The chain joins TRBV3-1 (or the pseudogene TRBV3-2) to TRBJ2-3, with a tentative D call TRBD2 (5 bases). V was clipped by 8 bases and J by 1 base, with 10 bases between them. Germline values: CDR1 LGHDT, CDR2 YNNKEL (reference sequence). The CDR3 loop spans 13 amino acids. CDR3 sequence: CASDQAGTDTQYF. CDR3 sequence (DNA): TGTGCCAGCGACCAAGCGGGCACAGATACGCAGTATTTT.

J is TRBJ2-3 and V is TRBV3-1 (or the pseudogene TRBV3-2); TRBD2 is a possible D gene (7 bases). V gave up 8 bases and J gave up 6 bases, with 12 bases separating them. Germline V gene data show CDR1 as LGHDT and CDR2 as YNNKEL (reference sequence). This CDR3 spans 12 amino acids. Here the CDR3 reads CASGGAGDTQYF. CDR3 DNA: TGTGCCAGCGGGGGGGCCGGGGATACGCAGTATTTT.

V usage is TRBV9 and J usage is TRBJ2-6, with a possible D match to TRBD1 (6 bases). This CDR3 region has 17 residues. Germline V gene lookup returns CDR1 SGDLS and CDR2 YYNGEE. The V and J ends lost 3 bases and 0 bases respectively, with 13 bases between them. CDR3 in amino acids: CASSDGTQHSGANVLTF. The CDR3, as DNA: TGTGCCAGCAGCGACGGGACACAGCACTCTGGGGCCAACGTCCTGACTTTC.

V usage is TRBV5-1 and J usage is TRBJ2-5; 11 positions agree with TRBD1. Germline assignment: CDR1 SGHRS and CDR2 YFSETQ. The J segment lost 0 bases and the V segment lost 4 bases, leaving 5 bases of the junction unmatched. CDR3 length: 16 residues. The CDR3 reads CASSAGTGGYQETQYF. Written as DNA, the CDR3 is TGCGCCAGCAGCGCCGGGACAGGGGGTTACCAAGAGACCCAGTACTTC.

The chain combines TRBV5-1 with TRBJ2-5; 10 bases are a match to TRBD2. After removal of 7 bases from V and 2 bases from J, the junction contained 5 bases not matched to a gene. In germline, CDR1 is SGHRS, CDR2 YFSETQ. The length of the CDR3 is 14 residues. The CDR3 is CASSGTSAQETQYF. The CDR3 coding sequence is TGCGCCAGCTCGGGGACTAGCGCTCAAGAGACCCAGTACTTC. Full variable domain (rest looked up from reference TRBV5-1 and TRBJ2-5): KAGVTQTPRYLIKTRGQQVTLSCSPISGHRSVSWYQQTPGQGLQFLFEYFSETQRNKGNFPGRFSGRQFSNSRSEMNVSTLELGDSALYLCASSGTSAQETQYFGPGTRLLVL.

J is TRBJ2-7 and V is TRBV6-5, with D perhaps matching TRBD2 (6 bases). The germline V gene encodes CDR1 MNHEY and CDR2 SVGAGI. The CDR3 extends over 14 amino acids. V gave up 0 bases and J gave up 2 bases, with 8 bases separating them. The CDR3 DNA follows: TGTGCCAGCAGTTACTCGAGGACTACCTACGAGCAGTACTTC. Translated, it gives CASSYSRTTYEQYF.

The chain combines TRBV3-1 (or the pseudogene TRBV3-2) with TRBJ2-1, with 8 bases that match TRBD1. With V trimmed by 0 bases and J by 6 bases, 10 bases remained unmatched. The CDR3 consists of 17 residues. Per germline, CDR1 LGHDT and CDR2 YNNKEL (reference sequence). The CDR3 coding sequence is TGTGCCAGCAGCCAAGAGGTTGGGACAGGCTATGTCAATGAGCAGTTCTTC. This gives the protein CASSQEVGTGYVNEQFF.

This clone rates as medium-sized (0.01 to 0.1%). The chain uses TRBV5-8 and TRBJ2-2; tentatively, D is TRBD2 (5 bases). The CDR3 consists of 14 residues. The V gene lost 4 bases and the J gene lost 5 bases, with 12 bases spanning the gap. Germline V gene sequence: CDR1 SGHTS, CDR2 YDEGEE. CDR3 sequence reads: CASSITLVTGELFF. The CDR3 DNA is TGTGCCAGCAGCATAACACTAGTGACCGGGGAGCTGTTTTTT. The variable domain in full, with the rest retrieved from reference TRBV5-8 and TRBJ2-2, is EAGVTQSPTHLIKTRGQQATLRCSPISGHTSVYWYQQALGLGLQFLLWYDEGEERNRGNFPPRFSGRQFPNYSSELNVNALELEDSALYLCASSITLVTGELFFGEGSRLTVL.

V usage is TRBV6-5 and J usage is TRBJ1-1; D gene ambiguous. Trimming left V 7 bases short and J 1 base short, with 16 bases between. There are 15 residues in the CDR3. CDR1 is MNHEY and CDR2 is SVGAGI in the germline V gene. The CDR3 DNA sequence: TGTGCCAGCACACAGACCAGACAACCGAACACTGAAGCTTTCTTT. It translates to CASTQTRQPNTEAFF.

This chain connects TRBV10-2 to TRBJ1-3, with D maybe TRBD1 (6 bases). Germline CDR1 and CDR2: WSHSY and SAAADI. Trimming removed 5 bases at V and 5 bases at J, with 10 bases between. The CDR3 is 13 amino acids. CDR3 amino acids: CASSMDRRNTIYF. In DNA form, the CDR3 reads TGCGCCAGCAGTATGGACAGAAGAAACACCATATATTTT.